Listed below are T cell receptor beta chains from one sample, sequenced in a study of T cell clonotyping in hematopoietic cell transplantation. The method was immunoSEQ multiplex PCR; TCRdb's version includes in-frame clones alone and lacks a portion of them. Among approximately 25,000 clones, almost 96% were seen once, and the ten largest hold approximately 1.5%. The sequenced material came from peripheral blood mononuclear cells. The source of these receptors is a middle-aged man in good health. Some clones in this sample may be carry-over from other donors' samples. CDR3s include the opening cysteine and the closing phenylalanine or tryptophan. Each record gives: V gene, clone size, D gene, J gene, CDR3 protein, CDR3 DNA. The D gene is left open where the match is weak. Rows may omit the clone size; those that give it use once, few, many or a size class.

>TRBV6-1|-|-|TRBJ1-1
CASSATRVNTEAFF
TGTGCCAGCAGCGCCACGCGGGTGAACACTGAAGCTTTCTTT
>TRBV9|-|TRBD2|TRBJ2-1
CASSVSGANEQFF
TGTGCCAGCAGCGTTAGCGGGGCCAATGAGCAGTTCTTC
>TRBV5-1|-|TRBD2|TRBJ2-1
CASSMGLADYNEQFF
TGCGCCAGCAGCATGGGACTAGCGGACTACAATGAGCAGTTCTTC
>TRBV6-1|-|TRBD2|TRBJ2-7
CALGGGQSYEQYF
TGTGCCCTCGGGGGGGGGCAGTCCTACGAGCAGTACTTC
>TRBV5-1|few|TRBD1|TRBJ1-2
CASTATGTGDNYGYTF
TGCGCCAGCACCGCAACCGGGACAGGTGACAACTATGGCTACACCTTC
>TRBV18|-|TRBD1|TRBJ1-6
CASSPGDRNSPLHF
TGTGCCAGCTCACCAGGGGACAGGAATTCACCCCTCCACTTT
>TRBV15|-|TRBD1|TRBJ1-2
CATSTGQGSYGYTF
TGTGCCACCAGCACCGGACAGGGGTCCTATGGCTACACCTTC
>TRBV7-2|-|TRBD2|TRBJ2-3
CASSLGAGGPTQYF
TGTGCCAGCAGCTTAGGAGCGGGGGGACCGACGCAGTATTTT
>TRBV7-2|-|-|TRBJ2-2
CASSSREITTGELFF
TGTGCCAGCAGCTCCCGGGAGATCACCACCGGGGAGCTGTTTTTT
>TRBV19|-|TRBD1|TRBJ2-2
CASGLTGVNTGELFF
TGTGCCAGTGGACTGACAGGGGTCAACACCGGGGAGCTGTTTTTT
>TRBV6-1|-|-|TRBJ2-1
CASSPSVGGNEQFF
TGTGCCAGCAGTCCCTCGGTTGGGGGAAATGAGCAGTTCTTC
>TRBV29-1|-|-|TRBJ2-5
CSVENSEETQYF
TGCAGCGTTGAAAACAGTGAAGAGACCCAGTACTTC
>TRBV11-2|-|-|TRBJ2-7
CASKIRVNSYEQYF
TGTGCCAGCAAAATACGGGTTAACTCCTACGAGCAGTACTTC
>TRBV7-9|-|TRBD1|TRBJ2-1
CASSPRGLRDNEQFF
TGTGCCAGCAGCCCTAGGGGGCTTCGGGACAATGAGCAGTTCTTC
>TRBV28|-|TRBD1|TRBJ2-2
CASTTPRTGANGELFF
TGTGCCAGCACAACCCCGAGGACAGGGGCGAACGGGGAGCTGTTTTTT
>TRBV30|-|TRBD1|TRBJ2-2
CAWRGQNTGELFF
TGTGCCTGGAGGGGACAGAATACCGGGGAGCTGTTTTTT
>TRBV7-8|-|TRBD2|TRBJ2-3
CASSRLVSGGVNTQYF
TGTGCCAGCAGCCGGTTGGTCAGCGGGGGGGTCAATACGCAGTATTTT
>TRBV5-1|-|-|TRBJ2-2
CASSLTTNTGELFF
TGCGCCAGCAGCTTGACCACGAACACCGGGGAGCTGTTTTTT
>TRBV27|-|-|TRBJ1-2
CASSSLDSSNYGYTF
TGTGCCAGCAGTTCCTTGGACAGTTCTAACTATGGCTACACCTTC
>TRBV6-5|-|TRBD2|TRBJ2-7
CAIRRGGSYEQYF
TGTGCCATCAGGAGGGGAGGGTCCTACGAGCAGTACTTC
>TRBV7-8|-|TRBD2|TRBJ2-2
CASSPSRLAGGRTGELFF
TGTGCCAGCAGCCCCTCGAGGCTAGCGGGGGGTAGGACCGGGGAGCTGTTTTTT
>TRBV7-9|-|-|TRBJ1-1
CASSLDQIATEAFF
TGTGCCAGCAGCTTAGACCAAATCGCGACTGAAGCTTTCTTT
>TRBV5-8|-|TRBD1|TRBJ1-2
CASSLDLGQGKNYGYTF
TGTGCCAGCAGCTTGGATTTGGGACAGGGAAAAAACTATGGCTACACCTTC
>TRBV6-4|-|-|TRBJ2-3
CASSVGGTDTQYF
TGTGCCAGCAGTGTGGGGGGCACAGATACGCAGTATTTT
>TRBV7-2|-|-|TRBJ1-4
CASSQQGRNNEKLFF
TGTGCCAGCAGCCAACAGGGAAGGAATAATGAAAAACTGTTTTTT
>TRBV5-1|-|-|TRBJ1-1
CASRDVIGGLNTEAFF
TGCGCCAGCAGGGACGTGATTGGGGGATTGAACACTGAAGCTTTCTTT
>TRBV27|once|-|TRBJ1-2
CASSGGAEGEYGYTF
TGTGCCAGCAGTGGGGGAGCCGAGGGCGAGTATGGCTACACCTTC
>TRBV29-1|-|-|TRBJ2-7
CSVKTGDNYEQYF
TGCAGCGTTAAGACCGGGGACAACTACGAGCAGTACTTC
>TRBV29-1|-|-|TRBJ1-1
CSVGKDMNTEAFF
TGCAGCGTTGGTAAAGATATGAACACTGAAGCTTTCTTT
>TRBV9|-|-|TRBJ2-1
CASSERGAYNEQFF
TGTGCCAGCAGCGAACGGGGGGCGTACAATGAGCAGTTCTTC
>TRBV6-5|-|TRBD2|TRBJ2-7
CASRRRGSSYEQYF
TGTGCCAGCAGACGGCGGGGGAGCTCCTACGAGCAGTACTTC